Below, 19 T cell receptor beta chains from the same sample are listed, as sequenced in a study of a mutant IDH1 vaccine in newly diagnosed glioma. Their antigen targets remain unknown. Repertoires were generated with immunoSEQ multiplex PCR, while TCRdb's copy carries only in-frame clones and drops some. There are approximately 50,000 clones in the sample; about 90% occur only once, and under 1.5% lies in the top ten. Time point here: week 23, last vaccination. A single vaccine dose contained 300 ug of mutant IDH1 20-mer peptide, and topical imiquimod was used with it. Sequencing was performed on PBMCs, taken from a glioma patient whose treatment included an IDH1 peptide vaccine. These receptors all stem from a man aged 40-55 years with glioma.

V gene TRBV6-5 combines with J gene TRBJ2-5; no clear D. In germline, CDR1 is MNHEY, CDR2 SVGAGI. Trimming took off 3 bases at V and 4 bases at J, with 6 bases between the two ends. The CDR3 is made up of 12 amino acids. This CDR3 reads CASSYRGETQYF. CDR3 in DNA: TGTGCCAGCAGTTATCGTGGAGAGACCCAGTACTTC.

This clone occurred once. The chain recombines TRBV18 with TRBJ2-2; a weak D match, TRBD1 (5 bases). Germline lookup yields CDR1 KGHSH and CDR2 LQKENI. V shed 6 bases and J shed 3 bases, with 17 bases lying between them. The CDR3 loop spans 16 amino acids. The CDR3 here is CASSPAPGFDTGELFF. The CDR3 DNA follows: TGTGCCAGCTCTCCTGCCCCAGGGTTTGACACCGGGGAGCTGTTTTTT.

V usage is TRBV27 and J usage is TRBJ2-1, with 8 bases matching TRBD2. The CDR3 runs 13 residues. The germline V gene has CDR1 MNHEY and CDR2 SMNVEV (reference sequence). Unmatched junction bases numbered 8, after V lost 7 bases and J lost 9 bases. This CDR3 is CASTLSGSVEQFF. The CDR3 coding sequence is TGTGCCAGCACCTTAAGCGGGAGTGTTGAGCAGTTCTTC.

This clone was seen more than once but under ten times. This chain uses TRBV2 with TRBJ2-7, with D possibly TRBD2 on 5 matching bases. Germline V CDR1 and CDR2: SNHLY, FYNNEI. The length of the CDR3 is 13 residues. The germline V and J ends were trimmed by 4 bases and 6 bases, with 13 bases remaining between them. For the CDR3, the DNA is TGTGCCAGCAGTGGAGGGTCGGGCCGCGAGCAGTACTTC. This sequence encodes CASSGGSGREQYF.

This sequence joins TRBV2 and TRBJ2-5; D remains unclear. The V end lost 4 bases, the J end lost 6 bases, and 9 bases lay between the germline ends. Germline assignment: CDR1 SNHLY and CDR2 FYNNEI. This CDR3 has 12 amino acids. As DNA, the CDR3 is TGTGCCAGCAGTGCTGGGGAAAAGACCCAGTACTTC. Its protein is CASSAGEKTQYF.

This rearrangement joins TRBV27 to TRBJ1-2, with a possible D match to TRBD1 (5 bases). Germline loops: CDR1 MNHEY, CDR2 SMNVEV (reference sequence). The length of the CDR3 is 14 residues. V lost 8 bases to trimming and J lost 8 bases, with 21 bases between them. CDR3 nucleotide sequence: TGTGCCAGCCAGATCAATGGGGGGAGCACCGGCTACACCTTC. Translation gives CASQINGGSTGYTF.

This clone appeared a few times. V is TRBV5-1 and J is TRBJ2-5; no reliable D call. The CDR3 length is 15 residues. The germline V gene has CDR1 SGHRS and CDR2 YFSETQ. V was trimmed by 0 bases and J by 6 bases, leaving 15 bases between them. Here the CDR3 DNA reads TGCGCCAGCAGCTTGGGGGATCTCCCTCGGCAGACCCAGTACTTC. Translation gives CASSLGDLPRQTQYF. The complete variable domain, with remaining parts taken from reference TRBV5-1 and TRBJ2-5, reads KAGVTQTPRYLIKTRGQQVTLSCSPISGHRSVSWYQQTPGQGLQFLFEYFSETQRNKGNFPGRFSGRQFSNSRSEMNVSTLELGDSALYLCASSLGDLPRQTQYFGPGTRLLVL.

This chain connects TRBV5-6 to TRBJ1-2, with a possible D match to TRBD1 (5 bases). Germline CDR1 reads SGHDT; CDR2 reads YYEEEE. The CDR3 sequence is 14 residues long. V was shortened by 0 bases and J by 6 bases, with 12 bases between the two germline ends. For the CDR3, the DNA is TGTGCCAGCAGCTTGGGGACACCGTCCGATGGCTACACCTTC. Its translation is CASSLGTPSDGYTF.

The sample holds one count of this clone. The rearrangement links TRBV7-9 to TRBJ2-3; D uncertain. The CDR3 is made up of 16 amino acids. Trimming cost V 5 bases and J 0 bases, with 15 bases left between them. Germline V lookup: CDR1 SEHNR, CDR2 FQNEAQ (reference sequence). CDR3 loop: CASSARRITSTDTQYF. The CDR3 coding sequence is TGTGCCAGCAGCGCTCGGCGGATCACTAGCACAGATACGCAGTATTTT.

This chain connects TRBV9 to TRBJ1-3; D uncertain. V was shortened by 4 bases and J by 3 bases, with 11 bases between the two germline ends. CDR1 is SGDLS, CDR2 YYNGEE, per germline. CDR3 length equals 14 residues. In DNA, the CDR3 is TGTGCCAGCAGCCCCCGCCCCTATGGAAACACCATATATTTT. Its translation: CASSPRPYGNTIYF.

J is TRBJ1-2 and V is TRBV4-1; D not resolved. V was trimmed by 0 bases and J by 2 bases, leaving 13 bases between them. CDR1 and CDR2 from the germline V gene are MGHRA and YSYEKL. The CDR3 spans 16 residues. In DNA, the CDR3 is TGCGCCAGCAGCCAAGACATCGTCGCCTCCAACTATGGCTACACCTTC. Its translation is CASSQDIVASNYGYTF.

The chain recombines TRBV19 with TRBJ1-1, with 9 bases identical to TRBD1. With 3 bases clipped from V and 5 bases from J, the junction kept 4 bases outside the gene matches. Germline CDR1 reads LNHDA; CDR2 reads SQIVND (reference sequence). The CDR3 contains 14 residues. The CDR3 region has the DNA TGTGCCAGTAGTATTTGGGACAGGGCTACTGAAGCTTTCTTT. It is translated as CASSIWDRATEAFF.

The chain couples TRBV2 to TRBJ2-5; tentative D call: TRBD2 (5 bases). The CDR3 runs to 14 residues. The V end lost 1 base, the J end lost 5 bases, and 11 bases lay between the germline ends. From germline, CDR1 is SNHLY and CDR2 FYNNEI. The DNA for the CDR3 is TGTGCCAGCAGTGAAGGTCGGGGATTCGAGACCCAGTACTTC. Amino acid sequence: CASSEGRGFETQYF.

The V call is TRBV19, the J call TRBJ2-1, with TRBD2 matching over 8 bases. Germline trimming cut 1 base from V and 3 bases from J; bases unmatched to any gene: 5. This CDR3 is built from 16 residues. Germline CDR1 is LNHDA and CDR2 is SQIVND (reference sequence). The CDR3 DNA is TGTGCCAGTAGTATAGTTCCAGCGGGAGTCTACAATGAGCAGTTCTTC. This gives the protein CASSIVPAGVYNEQFF.

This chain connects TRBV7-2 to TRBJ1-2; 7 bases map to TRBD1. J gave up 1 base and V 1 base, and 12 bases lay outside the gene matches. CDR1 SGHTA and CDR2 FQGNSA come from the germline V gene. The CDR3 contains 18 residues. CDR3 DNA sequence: TGTGCCAGCAGCTTAGACCGGGACAGCAAGACGGTTAACTATGGCTACACCTTC. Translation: CASSLDRDSKTVNYGYTF.

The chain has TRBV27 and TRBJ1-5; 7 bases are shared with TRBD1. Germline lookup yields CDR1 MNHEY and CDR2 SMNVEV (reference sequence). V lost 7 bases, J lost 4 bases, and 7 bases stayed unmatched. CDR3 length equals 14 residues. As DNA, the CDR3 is TGTGCCAGCAAAGGGGGCTCTGGTAATCAGCCCCAGCATTTT. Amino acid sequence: CASKGGSGNQPQHF.

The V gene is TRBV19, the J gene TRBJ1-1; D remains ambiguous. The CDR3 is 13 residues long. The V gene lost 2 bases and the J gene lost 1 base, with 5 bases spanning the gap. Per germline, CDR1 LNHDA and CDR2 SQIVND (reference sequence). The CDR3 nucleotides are TGTGCCAGTAGTATACGAGAGAACACTGAAGCTTTCTTT. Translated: CASSIRENTEAFF.

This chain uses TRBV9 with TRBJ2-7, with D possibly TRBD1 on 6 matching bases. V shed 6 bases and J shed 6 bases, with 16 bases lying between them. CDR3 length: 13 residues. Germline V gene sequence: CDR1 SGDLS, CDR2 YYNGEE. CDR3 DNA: TGTGCCAGCACAAAACAGGGAGAGAGCGAGCAGTACTTC. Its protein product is CASTKQGESEQYF. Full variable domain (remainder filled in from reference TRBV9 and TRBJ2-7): DSGVTQTPKHLITATGQRVTLRCSPRSGDLSVYWYQQSLDQGLQFLIQYYNGEERAKGNILERFSAQQFPDLHSELNLSSLELGDSALYFCASTKQGESEQYFGPGTRLTVT.

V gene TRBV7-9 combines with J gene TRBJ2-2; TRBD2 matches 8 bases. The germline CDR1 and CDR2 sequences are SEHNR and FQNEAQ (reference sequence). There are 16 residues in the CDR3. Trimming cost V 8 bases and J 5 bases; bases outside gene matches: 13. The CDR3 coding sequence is TGTGCCAGCGAATCGGGAGGGGGGGCGAGGACCGGGGAGCTGTTTTTT. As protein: CASESGGGARTGELFF.